This T cell receptor beta chain is from a study of shared clonotypes between healthy human individuals. General study results and limits: Clonotype sharing across a few donors was observed for around 5.1% of naive CD4 clonotypes.

Generated by immunoSEQ multiplex PCR, the TCRdb table keeps only in-frame clones and is missing some. Counted here are hundreds of thousands of clones, around 90% occurring once; the ten biggest clones make up about a quarter. Looked up from germline, CDR1 is SGHNT and CDR2 is YYREEE (reference sequence). CDR3 length: 14 residues. The J segment lost 3 bases and the V segment lost 4 bases, leaving 7 bases of the junction unmatched. Selected positively for CCR7 and CD45RO-negative, naive CD8 cells excluded terminally differentiated effector memory CD45RA+ cells. A remark on this clone: As yet, its antigen is unknown.

The chain has TRBV5-4 and TRBJ2-7; 7 nucleotides align to TRBD2. This receptor was taken from a man under 40 in good health. The sample was naive CD8+ T cells sorted from blood. Here the CDR3 reads CASSRVGEGYEQYF. CDR3 coding DNA: TGTGCCAGCAGCCGTGTGGGGGAGGGCTACGAGCAGTACTTC.